This section outlines one T cell receptor (beta chain) sequence together with its context. The CDR3 spans 14 residues. CDR1 and CDR2 (germline): SGHAT, FQNNGV. After removal of 5 bases from V and 4 bases from J, the junction contained 7 bases not matched to a gene. This sample stems from a study of blood T cell repertoires in COVID-19. At the level of the study: The origin of the acute and convalescent COVID-19 samples was the United States, Italy and Spain. T cells, B-cell-depleted T cells, or PBMCs supplied cDNA or gDNA.

Libraries were prepared by immunoSEQ multiplex PCR; TCRdb keeps only in-frame clonotypes and omits some of them. Of about 310,000 clones in the sample, under 90% were seen once. Seattle patient enrollment occurred during active infection, with longitudinal follow-up thereafter. This rearrangement joins TRBV11-2 to TRBJ1-2; 7 nucleotides agree with TRBD1. The TCR sequence derives from a woman in her 30s with COVID-19, enrolled during active disease. The specimen sequenced was peripheral blood. The CDR3 sequence: CASSPRDSAYGYTF. The DNA of the CDR3 is TGTGCCAGCAGCCCCAGGGACAGCGCCTATGGCTACACCTTC.